This TCR beta chain was profiled in a study of CD8+CD57+ T cells in acquired aplastic anemia (dated 2018 in TCRdb). Regarding the research as a whole: On average, sorted CD4+ and CD8+ cells yielded around 3.4 ug of extracted DNA, with a range of 0.2 to 27.4 ug. For healthy donor samples, the average read count was around 9.9 million for CD4+ cells and roughly 12 million for CD8+ cells. On the study overall, not on this receptor specifically: Fewer than 35 CD8+ CDR3 sequences were found to be shared between patients and controls, but these sequences appeared to be highly expressed in patients and within the immunodominant clones of the patients. CD8+ Simpson's diversity did not differ significantly between patients and healthy controls (P=0.060).

The germline V end is reduced by 1 base and the J end by 5 bases; junction bases left unmatched: 7. Reading from cysteine to phenylalanine, the CDR3 counts 15 amino acids. The sequence is cut down to CDR3 DNA, 45 bases in frame from base 1. Taken from the germline V gene, the CDR1 and CDR2 loops are SGHTA and FQGTGA. TCR beta VDJ combination and CDR3 sequence profiling used genomic DNA as the template. An Illumina HiSeq 2000 was used for TCR repertoire sequencing. The authors processed their data as follows. Repertoire assessment relied on Simpson's diversity index, CDR3 size and DJ length profiles, and TRBV/TRBJ rearrangement plots. Whichever DNA sequence was most abundant in the deep sequencing data was defined as the immunodominant clone. CDR3 amino acid sequences were screened for sharing across subjects and compared with published repertoires and the VDJdb database. TCRdb cleaned the public reads at Q25 with fastp, built clones with MiXCR and kept in-frame beta chains. Each entry is one CDR3 protein sequence, shown with its most common DNA and genes. Clone size and V and J calls follow TCRdb, not the original study. This sample holds approximately 170,000 distinct CDR3 sequences; roughly 56% were observed only once. About 17% of the sample comes from the top ten.

TCR repertoires of sorted CD4+ and CD8+ blood T cells from severe aplastic anemia patients and healthy subjects were deep-sequenced in the study. Ficoll-Paque density gradient centrifugation was used to isolate peripheral blood mononuclear cells. Before DNA extraction, CD4+ and CD8+ T cells were sorted with FACS or magnetic beads. This clonotype was counted at least ten times. Its antigen remains undetermined. No quality values exist for individual bases; no much larger clone is one base distant. This clonotype was obtained from a human donor in good health, serving as a control. Sequencing was carried out using sorted CD4+, CD8+, or CD8+CD57+ T cells (not recorded which) from PBMCs. Here the chain combines TRBV7-3 and TRBJ2-5; TRBD1 matches 7 bases in the middle. The sequenced DNA is TGTGCCAGCAGCTTAAGTGGGGGACAGATGGAGACCCAGTACTTC. The translation is CASSLSGGQMETQYF.